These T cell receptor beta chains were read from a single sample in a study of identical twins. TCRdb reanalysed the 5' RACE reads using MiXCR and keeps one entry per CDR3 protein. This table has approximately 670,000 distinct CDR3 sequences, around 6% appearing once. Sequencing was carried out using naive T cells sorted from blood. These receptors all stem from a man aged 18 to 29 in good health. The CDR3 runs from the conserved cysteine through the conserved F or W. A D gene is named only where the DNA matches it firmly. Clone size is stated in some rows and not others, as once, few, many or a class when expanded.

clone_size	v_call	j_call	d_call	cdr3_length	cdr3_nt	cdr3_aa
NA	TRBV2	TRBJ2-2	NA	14	TGTGCCAGCAGCCAGGGGTCCTCCGCCGGGGAGCTGTTTTTT	CASSQGSSAGELFF
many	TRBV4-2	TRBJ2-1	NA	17	TGTGCCAGCAGCCAAGATGCGCCCATGAGCTCCTACAATGAGCAGTTCTTC	CASSQDAPMSSYNEQFF
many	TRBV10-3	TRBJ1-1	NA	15	TGTGCCATCAGTGAGTCCCGGACAACGAACACTGAAGCTTTCTTT	CAISESRTTNTEAFF
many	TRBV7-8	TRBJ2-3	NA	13	TGTGCCAGCAGCCCAGGAAGGGCAGATACGCAGTATTTT	CASSPGRADTQYF
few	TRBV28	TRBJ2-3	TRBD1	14	TGTGCCAGCATAGGGACAGGGGGAGCAGATACGCAGTATTTT	CASIGTGGADTQYF
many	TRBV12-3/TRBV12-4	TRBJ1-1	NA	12	TGTGCCAGCACCTGGGCGGGGGCTGAAGCTTTCTTT	CASTWAGAEAFF
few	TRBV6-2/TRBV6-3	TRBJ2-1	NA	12	TGTGCCAGCAGTACTCACGTCAATGAGCAGTTCTTC	CASSTHVNEQFF
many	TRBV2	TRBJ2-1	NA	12	TGTGCCAGCATTTTCAGCTACAATGAGCAGTTCTTC	CASIFSYNEQFF
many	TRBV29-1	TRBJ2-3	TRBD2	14	TGCAGCGTTGACGGGAGGATGGGCACAGATACGCAGTATTTT	CSVDGRMGTDTQYF
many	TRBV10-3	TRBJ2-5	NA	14	TGTGCCATCAGTGAACCGGGACCCCAAGAGACCCAGTACTTC	CAISEPGPQETQYF
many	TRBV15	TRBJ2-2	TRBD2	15	TGTGCCACCAGCAGATCCGGACGGGGGGACGGGGAGCTGTTTTTT	CATSRSGRGDGELFF
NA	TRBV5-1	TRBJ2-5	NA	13	TGCGCCAGCAGCTTGCAATCTGAAGAGACCCAGTACTTC	CASSLQSEETQYF
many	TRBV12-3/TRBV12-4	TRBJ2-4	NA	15	TGTGCCAGCAGTTTAACCGTAGCGAACAAAAACATTCAGTACTTC	CASSLTVANKNIQYF
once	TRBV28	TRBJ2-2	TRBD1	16	TGTGCCAGCAGACGCCAGGACAGGGGGCGAACCGGGGAGCTGTTTTTT	CASRRQDRGRTGELFF
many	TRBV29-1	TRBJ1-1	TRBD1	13	TGCAGCGTTGAAGGACAGGGGGGCACTGAAGCTTTCTTT	CSVEGQGGTEAFF
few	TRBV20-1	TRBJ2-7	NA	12	TGCAGTGCCCACCCCGACGGCTACGAGCAGTACTTC	CSAHPDGYEQYF
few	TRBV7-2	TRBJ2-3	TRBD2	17	TGTGCCAGCAGCTCTCCCCTTAGCGGGAGAGGCACAGATACGCAGTATTTT	CASSSPLSGRGTDTQYF
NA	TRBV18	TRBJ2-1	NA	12	TGTGCCAGCTCAACACTAGGCAATGAGCAGTTCTTC	CASSTLGNEQFF
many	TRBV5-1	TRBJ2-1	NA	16	TGCGCCAGCAGCTTGGCCCGGGTAGCGGTCTGGAATGAGCAGTTCTTC	CASSLARVAVWNEQFF
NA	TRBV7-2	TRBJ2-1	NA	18	TGTGCCAGCAGCTTAGCGCACGGACAGACAATAAAGGACAATGAGCAGTTCTTC	CASSLAHGQTIKDNEQFF
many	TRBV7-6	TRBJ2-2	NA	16	TGTGCCAGCAGCTTGGTGGGAACCAGGGATACCGGGGAGCTGTTTTTT	CASSLVGTRDTGELFF
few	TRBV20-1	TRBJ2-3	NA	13	TGCAGTGCTACAGTAGAGGGTAGAGATACGCAGTATTTT	CSATVEGRDTQYF
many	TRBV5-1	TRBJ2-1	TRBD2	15	TGCGCCAGCAGCGTAAACAGCGGGAGGTTCAATGAGCAGTTCTTC	CASSVNSGRFNEQFF
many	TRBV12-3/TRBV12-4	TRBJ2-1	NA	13	TGTGCCAGCAGCCTCGGACAGACCAATGAGCAGTTCTTC	CASSLGQTNEQFF
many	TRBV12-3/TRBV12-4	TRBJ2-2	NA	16	TGTGCCAGCAGTTCCCCAGACAGGACGAACACCGGGGAGCTGTTTTTT	CASSSPDRTNTGELFF
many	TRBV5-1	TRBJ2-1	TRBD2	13	TGCGCCAGCAGCTTGGTGGGGAGGGATGAGCAGTTCTTC	CASSLVGRDEQFF
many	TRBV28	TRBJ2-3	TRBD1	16	TGTGCCAGCAGTTCCCCCGGGACAGGGGGCACAGATACGCAGTATTTT	CASSSPGTGGTDTQYF
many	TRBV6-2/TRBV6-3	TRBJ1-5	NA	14	TGTGCCAGCAGTTACACGGGAGGCAATCAGCCCCAGCATTTT	CASSYTGGNQPQHF
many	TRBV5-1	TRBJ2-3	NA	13	TGCGCCAGCAGCCCCGGACTAAGAGCTACGCAGTATTTT	CASSPGLRATQYF
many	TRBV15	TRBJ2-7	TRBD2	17	TGTGCCACCAGCAGAGGAACTAGCGGGAGCCTCTGGCACGAGCAGTACTTC	CATSRGTSGSLWHEQYF
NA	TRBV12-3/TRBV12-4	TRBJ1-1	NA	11	TGTGCCAGCAGTCCGCAGGCTGAAGCTTTCTTT	CASSPQAEAFF
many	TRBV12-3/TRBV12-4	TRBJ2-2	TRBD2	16	TGTGCCAGCAGTCCCCGACTAGCGGGAGTTCTGGGGGAGCTGTTTTTT	CASSPRLAGVLGELFF
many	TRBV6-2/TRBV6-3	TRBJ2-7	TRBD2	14	TGTGCCAGCAGGAGTTCAGCGGGGCACTACGAGCAGTACTTC	CASRSSAGHYEQYF
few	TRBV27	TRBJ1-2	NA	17	TGTGCCAGCAGTTTAGAGGGGAACAGGGTAAAGGACTATGGCTACACCTTC	CASSLEGNRVKDYGYTF
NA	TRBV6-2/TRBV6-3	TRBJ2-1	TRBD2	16	TGTGCCAGCAGTTACCTTCCTAGCGGGAGTACTAATGAGCAGTTCTTC	CASSYLPSGSTNEQFF
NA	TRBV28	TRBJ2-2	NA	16	TGTGCCAGCACCAAACCTAGGGACATCTCCACCGGGGAGCTGTTTTTT	CASTKPRDISTGELFF
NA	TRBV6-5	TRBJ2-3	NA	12	TGTGCCAGTCACCACCCCACAGATACGCAGTATTTT	CASHHPTDTQYF
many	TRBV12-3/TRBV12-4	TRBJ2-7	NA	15	TGTGCCAGCAGCACTACAGCACCCGACTCCTACGAGCAGTACTTC	CASSTTAPDSYEQYF
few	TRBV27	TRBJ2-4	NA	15	TGTGCCAGCAGGCCACGGACAGCAACCAAAAACATTCAGTACTTC	CASRPRTATKNIQYF
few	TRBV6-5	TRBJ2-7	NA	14	TGTGCCAGCAGTTTCGCTAGCCTACCCTACGAGCAGTACTTC	CASSFASLPYEQYF
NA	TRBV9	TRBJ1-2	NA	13	TGTGCCAGCAGAGCGGCGGGGGTAGATGGCTACACCTTC	CASRAAGVDGYTF
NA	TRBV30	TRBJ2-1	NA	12	TGTGCCTGGAGTGTATTTCGGAATGAGCAGTTCTTC	CAWSVFRNEQFF
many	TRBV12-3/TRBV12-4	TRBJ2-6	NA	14	TGTGCCAGTGGGAGGAGCTCTGGGGCCAACGTCCTGACTTTC	CASGRSSGANVLTF
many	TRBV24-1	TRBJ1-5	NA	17	TGTGCCACCAGTGATTCGAGGAGGGGCCCGAGCAATCAGCCCCAGCATTTT	CATSDSRRGPSNQPQHF
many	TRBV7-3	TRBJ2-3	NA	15	TGTGCCAGCATCTCTCGCCTTTTTATCACAGATACGCAGTATTTT	CASISRLFITDTQYF
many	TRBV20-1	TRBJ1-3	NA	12	TGCAGTGCTACTCTTTCTGGAAACACCATATATTTT	CSATLSGNTIYF
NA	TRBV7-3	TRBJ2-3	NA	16	TGTGCCAGCAGCTTATATGGACACACTAGCACAGATACGCAGTATTTT	CASSLYGHTSTDTQYF
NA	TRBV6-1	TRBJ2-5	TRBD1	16	TGTGCCAGCACTACAGCCCCGGGACAGCCTAAAGAGACCCAGTACTTC	CASTTAPGQPKETQYF
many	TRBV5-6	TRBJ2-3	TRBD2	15	TGTGCCAGCAGCCCGGGGGGGAGAGGGACAGATACGCAGTATTTT	CASSPGGRGTDTQYF
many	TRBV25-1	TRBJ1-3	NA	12	TGTGCCAGCAGTACATATGGAAACACCATATATTTT	CASSTYGNTIYF
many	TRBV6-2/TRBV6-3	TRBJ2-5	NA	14	TGTGCCAGCAGTCAAGCAGGGGCTTTAATGGCCCAGTACTTC	CASSQAGALMAQYF
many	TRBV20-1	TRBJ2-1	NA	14	TGCAGTGCAGCCGGCGTGGGGGTAAACAATGAGCAGTTCTTC	CSAAGVGVNNEQFF